This T cell receptor (beta chain) was sequenced in a study of T cell changes during pregnancy in multiple sclerosis. V shed 7 bases and J shed 3 bases, with 9 bases lying between them. CDR3 length: 11 amino acids. Germline V gene data show CDR1 as SQVTM and CDR2 as ANQGSEA. Repertoires were generated with immunoSEQ multiplex PCR, while TCRdb's copy carries only in-frame clones and drops some. Here the sample spans approximately 50,000 clones, roughly 92% being singletons. The genes are TRBV29-1 and TRBJ1-2, with D unclear. Sequencing used CD4+ T cells from peripheral blood mononuclear cells, obtained in the third trimester of pregnancy. The receptor's source is a female donor with multiple sclerosis, enrolled in a pregnancy study. The CDR3 DNA sequence: TGCAGCGCAGTGAAAGACTATGGCTACACCTTC. Translation gives CSAVKDYGYTF.